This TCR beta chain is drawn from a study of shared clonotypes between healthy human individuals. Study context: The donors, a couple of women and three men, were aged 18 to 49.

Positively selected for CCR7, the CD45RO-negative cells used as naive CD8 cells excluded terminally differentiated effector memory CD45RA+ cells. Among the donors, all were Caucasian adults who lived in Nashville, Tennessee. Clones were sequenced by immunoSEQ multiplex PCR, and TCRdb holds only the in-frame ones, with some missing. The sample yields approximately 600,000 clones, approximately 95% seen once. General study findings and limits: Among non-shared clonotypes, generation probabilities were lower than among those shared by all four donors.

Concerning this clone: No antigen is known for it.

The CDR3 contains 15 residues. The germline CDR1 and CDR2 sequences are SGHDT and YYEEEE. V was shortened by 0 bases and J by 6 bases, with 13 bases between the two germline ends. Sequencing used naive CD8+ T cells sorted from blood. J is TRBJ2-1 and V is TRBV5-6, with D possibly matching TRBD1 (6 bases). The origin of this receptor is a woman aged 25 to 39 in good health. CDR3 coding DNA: TGTGCCAGCAGCTTGGCGCTCAGGGGATTCAATGAGCAGTTCTTC. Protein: CASSLALRGFNEQFF.